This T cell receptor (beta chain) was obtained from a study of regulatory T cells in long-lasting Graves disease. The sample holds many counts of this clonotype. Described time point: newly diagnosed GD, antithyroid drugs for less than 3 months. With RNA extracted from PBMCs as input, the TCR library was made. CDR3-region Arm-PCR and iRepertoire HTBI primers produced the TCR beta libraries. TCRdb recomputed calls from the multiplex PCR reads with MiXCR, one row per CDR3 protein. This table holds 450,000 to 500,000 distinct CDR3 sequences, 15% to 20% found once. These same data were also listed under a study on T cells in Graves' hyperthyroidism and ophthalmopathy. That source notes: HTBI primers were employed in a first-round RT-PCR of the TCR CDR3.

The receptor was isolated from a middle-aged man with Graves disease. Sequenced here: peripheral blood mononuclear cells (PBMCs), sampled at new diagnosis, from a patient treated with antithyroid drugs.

Here the CDR3 DNA reads TGCGCCAGCAGCATAGCCCGATCCCGGGAGTTTCAAGAGACCCAGTACTTC. As protein: CASSIARSREFQETQYF. This sequence joins TRBV5-1 and TRBJ2-5; possible D gene TRBD2, 6 bases. This CDR3 comprises 17 residues. Germline CDR1 reads SGHRS; CDR2 reads YFSETQ. V was cut by 4 bases and J by 2 bases, with 21 bases left in between.